These T cell receptor beta chains were read from a single sample in a study of CD8 T cells in Susac syndrome. TCRdb called the immunoSEQ multiplex PCR reads again in MiXCR, with one record for every CDR3 protein. The sample carries under 200,000 distinct CDR3 sequences, roughly nine tenths recorded once. Sequenced input: CD4+ T cells from PBMCs. These TCRs come from a human donor with Susac syndrome. CDR3s include the opening cysteine and the closing phenylalanine or tryptophan. Each record gives: J gene, clone size, D gene, V gene, CDR3 protein, CDR3 DNA. The D gene is left open where the match is weak. The size field is filled for only some rows; it gives once, few, many or a size class.

TRBJ1-1 - - TRBV18 CASSPGAGTTEAFF TGTGCCAGCTCACCAGGTGCAGGGACCACTGAAGCTTTCTTT
TRBJ1-5 - - TRBV4-1 CASSQAGFESNQPQHF TGCGCCAGCAGCCAAGCTGGTTTCGAGAGCAATCAGCCCCAGCATTTT
TRBJ1-4 - TRBD1 TRBV7-9 CASSLGGQSNEKLFF TGTGCCAGCAGCTTAGGGGGACAGTCGAATGAAAAACTGTTTTTT
TRBJ1-4 - TRBD1 TRBV20-1 CSARKGGNEKLFF TGCAGTGCTAGAAAAGGGGGCAATGAAAAACTGTTTTTT
TRBJ2-4 - - TRBV11-2 CASSSTGHSVGLSKNIQYF TGTGCCAGCAGCTCCACGGGACATTCAGTGGGTCTTAGCAAAAACATTCAGTACTTC
TRBJ2-6 - - TRBV3-1 CASRETGSGANVLTF TGTGCCAGCAGAGAAACAGGGTCTGGGGCCAACGTCCTGACTTTC
TRBJ2-1 - TRBD2 TRBV7-2 CASSLESGGNWNEQFF TGTGCCAGCAGCTTAGAAAGCGGGGGTAATTGGAATGAGCAGTTCTTC
TRBJ2-3 - TRBD2 TRBV13 CASSLGRLAGGQGTDTQYF TGTGCCAGCAGCTTAGGCCGGCTAGCGGGGGGGCAAGGCACAGATACGCAGTATTTT
TRBJ1-5 once - TRBV6-2/TRBV6-3 CASSYSVRVAYSNQPQHF TGTGCCAGCAGTTACAGCGTCAGGGTCGCGTATAGCAATCAGCCCCAGCATTTT
TRBJ2-1 - TRBD2 TRBV7-8 CASSSRRTSGGLSSYNEQFF TGTGCCAGCAGCTCCAGGCGGACTAGCGGGGGCCTTAGCTCCTACAATGAGCAGTTCTTC
TRBJ2-5 - - TRBV27 CASSRNGLIRETQYF TGTGCCAGCAGCAGAAATGGACTGATCCGAGAGACCCAGTACTTC
TRBJ1-5 - - TRBV20-1 CSATPMGNQPQHF TGCAGTGCCACACCGATGGGCAATCAGCCCCAGCATTTT
TRBJ1-2 - - TRBV28 CASRSSIRANYGYTF TGTGCCAGCAGATCCTCCATCAGAGCTAACTATGGCTACACCTTC
TRBJ2-3 - - TRBV15 CATSRGTDTQYF TGTGCCACCAGCAGAGGAACAGATACGCAGTATTTT
TRBJ2-5 - TRBD2 TRBV6-5 CASTHGLAGETQYF TGTGCCAGCACCCACGGACTAGCGGGAGAGACCCAGTACTTC